Described below is a single T cell receptor (beta chain) sequence and its context. This entry belongs to a study of OX40 agonist ivuxolimab in advanced cancers. Study-wide context: Having had anti-PD-1, anti-PD-L1 or anti-CTLA-4 therapy before was allowed, and around 44% had some.

The protocol was immunoSEQ multiplex PCR, while the TCRdb copy is restricted to in-frame clones and leaves out a portion. The sample carries some 15,000 clones, 75% to 90% recorded once. Trimming took off 0 bases at V and 6 bases at J, with 10 bases between the two ends. Looked up from germline, CDR1 is MNHNY and CDR2 is SVGAGI (reference sequence). The CDR3 has 14 amino acids. This clonotype was obtained from an adult with an advanced solid tumor such as melanoma, head and neck, liver or kidney cancer. The sample here was CD4+ or CD8+ T cells sorted from blood, taken in a trial of the OX40 agonist ivuxolimab. This sequence joins TRBV6-6 and TRBJ2-3; D not certain. The CDR3 region is CASSYSTPLDTQYF. The CDR3 DNA sequence: TGTGCCAGCAGTTACTCGACTCCCCTTGATACGCAGTATTTT.